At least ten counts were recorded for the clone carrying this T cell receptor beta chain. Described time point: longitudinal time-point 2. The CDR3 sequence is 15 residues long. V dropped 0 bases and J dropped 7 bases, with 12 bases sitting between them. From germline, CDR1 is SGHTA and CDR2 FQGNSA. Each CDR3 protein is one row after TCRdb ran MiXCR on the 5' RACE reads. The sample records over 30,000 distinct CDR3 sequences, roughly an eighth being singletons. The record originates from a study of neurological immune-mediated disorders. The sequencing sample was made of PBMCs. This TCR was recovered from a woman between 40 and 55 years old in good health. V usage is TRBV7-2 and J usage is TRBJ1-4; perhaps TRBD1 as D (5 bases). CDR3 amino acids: CASSLAWGRGEKLFF. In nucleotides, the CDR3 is TGTGCCAGCAGCTTAGCATGGGGGAGGGGTGAAAAACTGTTTTTT.